These 18 T cell receptor beta chains were sequenced from one sample in a study of regulatory T cells in long-lasting Graves disease. Researchers made TCR beta libraries by using iRepertoire HTBI primers and running Arm-PCR on CDR3 regions. TCRdb reprocessed the multiplex PCR reads via MiXCR and lists one record per CDR3 protein. The table has more than 300,000 distinct CDR3 sequences, about 12% seen once. Time point described: newly diagnosed GD, antithyroid drugs for less than 3 months. RNA extracted from PBMCs served as the sequencing template. Another study also made use of these data, one on T cells in Graves' hyperthyroidism and ophthalmopathy.

The starting material was peripheral blood mononuclear cells (PBMCs), obtained at new diagnosis, from a patient treated with antithyroid drugs. The source of these receptors is a woman aged 18-30 years with Graves disease.

J is TRBJ2-7 and V is TRBV28; 11 bases line up with TRBD2. The V gene's germline CDR1 is MDHEN and CDR2 SYDVKM. V lost 4 bases, J lost 1 base, and 6 bases stayed unmatched. The CDR3 spans 16 residues. CDR3: CASSSPGTSGSYEQYF. As DNA, the CDR3 is TGTGCCAGCAGTTCCCCCGGGACTAGCGGTTCCTACGAGCAGTACTTC. Full variable domain (rest looked up from reference TRBV28 and TRBJ2-7): DVKVTQSSRYLVKRTGEKVFLECVQDMDHENMFWYRQDPGLGLRLIYFSYDVKMKEKGDIPEGYSVSREKKERFSLILESASTNQTSMYLCASSSPGTSGSYEQYFGPGTRLTVT.

This clonotype was observed at least ten times. The chain combines TRBV12-3 or TRBV12-4 with TRBJ2-2, with D perhaps matching TRBD1 (5 bases). This CDR3 has 13 amino acids. Between the trimmed V and J ends, which lost 7 bases and 4 bases, there was a span of 10 bases. The CDR3 DNA sequence: TGTGCCAGCACCAAAAGGGGCACCGGGGAGCTGTTTTTT. Translated, it gives CASTKRGTGELFF.

This clonotype occurred many times. The J gene is TRBJ1-1, the V gene TRBV6-2 or TRBV6-3; maybe TRBD1 (6 bases). This CDR3 has 13 amino acids. Trimming cost V 6 bases and J 5 bases, with 13 bases left between them. From germline, CDR1 is MNHEY and CDR2 SVGEGT. The CDR3 region has the DNA TGTGCCAGCAGCCAGGGGATTAGTACTGAAGCTTTCTTT. This translates into CASSQGISTEAFF.

This clonotype was picked up a small number of times. V is TRBV20-1 and J is TRBJ2-3, with no clear D. The ends were cut back, 8 bases at V and 6 bases at J, with 12 bases in the middle. The CDR3 runs to 11 residues. Germline CDR1 DFQATT, CDR2 SNEGSKA (reference sequence). CDR3 nucleotides: TGCAGTTCAAGCCCCCGGGATACGCAGTATTTT. It codes for CSSSPRDTQYF.

The count of this clonotype is one. The chain couples TRBV4-3 to TRBJ2-1; 9 bases match TRBD1. CDR1 is LGHNA, CDR2 YSLEER, per germline. Germline trimming cut 0 bases from V and 5 bases from J; bases unmatched to any gene: 5. This CDR3 has 16 residues. The CDR3 nucleotides are TGCGCCAGCAGCCAAGATCGACAGGGGGGCCACAATGAGCAGTTCTTC. This codes for CASSQDRQGGHNEQFF.

This clonotype appeared many times. The CDR3 bases are TGTGCCTGGAGTCCGGGACAGGGGGCAGATACGCAGTATTTT. It codes for CAWSPGQGADTQYF. The gene calls are TRBV30 and TRBJ2-3; 11 nucleotides match TRBD1. The CDR3 is 14 residues long. After removal of 2 bases from V and 4 bases from J, the junction contained 2 bases not matched to a gene. CDR1 and CDR2 from the germline V gene are GTSNPN and SVGIG (reference sequence).

This sequence joins TRBV4-3 and TRBJ1-2; D is unclear. This CDR3 has 17 residues. Looked up from germline, CDR1 is LGHNA and CDR2 is YSLEER. V dropped 0 bases and J dropped 2 bases, with 16 bases sitting between them. This CDR3 reads CASSQDTRQDRNYGYTF. CDR3 bases: TGCGCCAGCAGCCAAGATACTCGGCAGGATAGAAACTATGGCTACACCTTC.

Turning to this clonotype: A much larger clone is a single base away; this may be a read error. The J gene is TRBJ2-3, the V gene TRBV10-1; 9 bases fit TRBD2. Germline V gene lookup returns CDR1 WNHNN and CDR2 SYGVQD (reference sequence). J lost 4 bases, V lost 3 bases, and 2 bases had no gene match. The CDR3 is 14 amino acids. The CDR3 protein is CASSESGRPDTQYF. Written as DNA, the CDR3 is TGCGCCAGCAGTGAAAGCGGGAGGCCAGATACGCAGTATTTT.

The sample holds many counts of this clonotype. The rearrangement joins TRBV6-2 or TRBV6-3 to TRBJ2-2; the D is unclear. Looked up from germline, CDR1 is MNHEY and CDR2 is SVGEGT. V lost 0 bases to trimming and J lost 1 base, with 9 bases between them. CDR3 length equals 16 residues. The chain's CDR3 is CASSYSLEMNTGELFF. The DNA for the CDR3 is TGTGCCAGCAGTTACTCCCTGGAGATGAACACCGGGGAGCTGTTTTTT.

The chain recombines TRBV12-3 or TRBV12-4 with TRBJ2-7; 8 nucleotides line up with TRBD1. Trimming at V came to 6 bases and at J to 6 bases, leaving 4 bases not matched to a gene. This CDR3 is 12 amino acids long. The CDR3 region has the DNA TGTGCCAGCAGAGATACAGGGGGCGAGCAGTACTTC. Its translation: CASRDTGGEQYF.

The chain combines TRBV5-1 with TRBJ1-2, with 8 bases identical to TRBD1. The CDR3 has 16 amino acids. Germline V gives CDR1 SGHRS, CDR2 YFSETQ. J lost 7 bases, V lost 1 base, and 12 bases had no gene match. The CDR3 sequence: CASSLSGTGDYIGYTF. CDR3 nucleotide sequence: TGCGCCAGCAGCTTGTCTGGGACAGGCGACTATATTGGCTACACCTTC.

This clonotype has a count of ten or more. The chain couples TRBV7-3 to TRBJ1-1, with 7 bases that match TRBD1. Per the germline V gene, CDR1 is SGHTA and CDR2 is FQGTGA. V trimming: 5 bases; J trimming: 3 bases; junction bases outside the gene matches: 6. This CDR3 has 14 residues. CDR3: CASSNPTGDTEAFF. As DNA, the CDR3 is TGTGCCAGCAGCAACCCAACAGGGGACACTGAAGCTTTCTTT.

This clonotype was seen repeatedly, ten times or more. The rearrangement uses TRBV28 and TRBJ2-1; TRBD2 is a possible D gene (7 bases). The V end lost 3 bases, the J end lost 8 bases, and 17 bases lay between the germline ends. Germline CDR1 reads MDHEN; CDR2 reads SYDVKM. This CDR3 has 15 amino acids. This chain's CDR3 is CASSLGGRDIDEQFF. CDR3 bases: TGTGCCAGCAGTTTGGGGGGGCGGGATATCGATGAGCAGTTCTTC.

There are many counts of this clonotype. The chain uses TRBV6-1 and TRBJ2-3, with D possibly TRBD2 on 5 matching bases. The CDR3 extends over 17 amino acids. Germline V gene lookup returns CDR1 MNHNS and CDR2 SASEGT. V lost 10 bases and J lost 0, with 23 bases in between. CDR3 region: CATKIPGRAGSTDTQYF. CDR3 bases: TGTGCCACCAAAATCCCCGGGCGGGCAGGTAGCACAGATACGCAGTATTTT.

This chain joins TRBV7-3 and TRBJ2-3, with 14 nucleotides matching TRBD2. The CDR3 runs 17 residues. CDR1 is SGHTA, CDR2 FQGTGA, per germline. With 2 bases clipped from V and 1 base from J, the junction kept 2 bases outside the gene matches. The CDR3 loop reads CASSLGGLAGGTDTQYF. The CDR3 DNA reads as TGTGCCAGCAGCTTAGGGGGACTAGCGGGGGGCACAGATACGCAGTATTTT.

This clonotype came up many times. The chain uses TRBV11-2 and TRBJ2-7, with no clear D. V lost 7 bases and J 4 bases, leaving 17 bases between the germline ends. Per the germline V gene, CDR1 is SGHAT and CDR2 is FQNNGV. The CDR3 consists of 14 residues. The CDR3 protein is CASTPDIRLYEQYF. DNA of the CDR3: TGTGCCAGCACCCCAGACATTCGGCTTTACGAGCAGTACTTC.

This clonotype was counted ten times or more. This chain connects TRBV7-6 to TRBJ2-3; possibly TRBD1 for D (5 bases). Germline V gene sequence: CDR1 SGHVS, CDR2 FNYEAQ. This CDR3 region has 16 residues. V lost 4 bases and J lost 1, with 15 bases in between. The CDR3 DNA reads as TGTGCCAGCAGCTCAAACGAGCTCAGGGGCACAGATACGCAGTATTTT. As protein: CASSSNELRGTDTQYF.

This clonotype was seen many times. This chain links TRBV28 with TRBJ2-1; D tentatively reads TRBD1 or TRBD2 (6 bases each). Germline loops: CDR1 MDHEN, CDR2 SYDVKM. This CDR3 region has 15 residues. V was trimmed by 1 base and J by 2 bases, leaving 9 bases between them. DNA of the CDR3: TGTGCCAGCAGTTTATCCGGGGGCCCCTACAATGAGCAGTTCTTC. Amino acid sequence: CASSLSGGPYNEQFF. The variable domain in full, completed from reference TRBV28 and TRBJ2-1, reads DVKVTQSSRYLVKRTGEKVFLECVQDMDHENMFWYRQDPGLGLRLIYFSYDVKMKEKGDIPEGYSVSREKKERFSLILESASTNQTSMYLCASSLSGGPYNEQFFGPGTRLTVL.